A selection of T cell receptor beta chains follows, all from one sample in a study of response to subunit inactivated influenza vaccine. TCRdb independently ran MiXCR on the RT-PCR reads; one entry per CDR3 protein. In the table there are under 550,000 distinct CDR3 sequences, about 7.2% of which are singletons. Sequencing used PBMCs from blood, obtained around 25 months after vaccination. The receptors were sampled from a man aged 45-69 years who received an inactivated influenza vaccine. The CDR3 runs from the conserved cysteine through the conserved F or W. D genes are given only for firm matches. Only part of the rows carry a size: once, few, many, or a class if the clone is expanded.

D,size,length,V,J,DNA,CDR3
.,many,15,TRBV7-8,TRBJ2-1,TGTGCCAGCAGCCCCGGGGGGCGCACGTACAATGAGCAGTTCTTC,CASSPGGRTYNEQFF
.,.,14,TRBV20-1,TRBJ2-1,TGCAGTGCCGGATATGGGGCTAGTGCCAATGAGCAGTTCTTC,CSAGYGASANEQFF
TRBD2,.,11,TRBV29-1,TRBJ2-1,TGCAGCCTCGGGACTAGCAATGAGCAGTTCTTC,CSLGTSNEQFF
TRBD1,few,16,TRBV11-2,TRBJ2-2,TGTGCCAGCAGCGAGCGGACAGGACTGGGGACCGGGGAGCTGTTTTTT,CASSERTGLGTGELFF
.,few,13,TRBV5-6,TRBJ2-7,TGTGCCAGCAGCTTGGGTCGACACTACGAGCAGTACTTC,CASSLGRHYEQYF
.,few,13,TRBV20-1,TRBJ2-7,TGCAGTGCTAGAGACCGGACAGCTTCAGAGCAGTACTTC,CSARDRTASEQYF
TRBD1,many,14,TRBV20-1,TRBJ2-7,TGCAGTGCTAGAGGGGACAGGGGCCCCTACGAGCAGTACTTC,CSARGDRGPYEQYF
.,few,13,TRBV12-3/TRBV12-4,TRBJ2-7,TGTGCCAGCAGGGGACTCGCAAACTACGAGCAGTACTTC,CASRGLANYEQYF
.,many,15,TRBV29-1,TRBJ2-4,TGCAGCGTTTCTCAGGGACCCTTAGCCAAAAACATTCAGTACTTC,CSVSQGPLAKNIQYF
TRBD1,.,13,TRBV20-1,TRBJ2-7,TGCAGTGCTATACGACAGGGCGTCTACGAGCAGTACTTC,CSAIRQGVYEQYF
TRBD2,many,14,TRBV9,TRBJ2-3,TGTGCCAGCAGCTCCAGCGGGAGGGCAGATACGCAGTATTTT,CASSSSGRADTQYF
TRBD1,.,16,TRBV7-2,TRBJ2-7,TGTGCCAGCAGCTTAGCGGGACAGGCCCCCTCCTACGAGCAGTACTTC,CASSLAGQAPSYEQYF
.,many,13,TRBV11-1,TRBJ1-5,TGTGCCAGCAGCCTAAATAATGATCAGCCCCAGCATTTT,CASSLNNDQPQHF
.,few,17,TRBV28,TRBJ1-1,TGTGCCAGCAGTCCTGCCCGAGGAGGGAGGGTGAACACTGAAGCTTTCTTT,CASSPARGGRVNTEAFF
.,few,15,TRBV18,TRBJ2-2,TGTGCCAGCTCACGTCGTACAGGGCCCACCGGGGAGCTGTTTTTT,CASSRRTGPTGELFF
.,few,13,TRBV5-6,TRBJ1-1,TGTGCCAGCAGCTTTAAGGTGAACACTGAAGCTTTCTTT,CASSFKVNTEAFF
TRBD2,.,15,TRBV7-2,TRBJ2-7,TGTGCCAGCAGCCGTGGGGAGGGCGGGCCGTACGAGCAGTACTTC,CASSRGEGGPYEQYF
.,.,11,TRBV3-1,TRBJ2-1,TGTGCCAGCAGAAGCAACAATGAGCAGTTCTTC,CASRSNNEQFF
.,many,13,TRBV18,TRBJ1-1,TGTGCCAGCAGCCCCCCGGGAAACACTGAAGCTTTCTTT,CASSPPGNTEAFF
.,few,16,TRBV20-1,TRBJ1-3,TGCAGTGCTAGAGATGGAGGCGGGATCTCTGGAAACACCATATATTTT,CSARDGGGISGNTIYF
.,many,13,TRBV7-2,TRBJ2-3,TGTGCCAGCAGCTACTACGGGAGAGATACGCAGTATTTT,CASSYYGRDTQYF
TRBD2,few,16,TRBV6-1,TRBJ2-1,TGTGCCAGCACCGATTTAAGCGGGGGGTCCTACAATGAGCAGTTCTTC,CASTDLSGGSYNEQFF
TRBD2,.,14,TRBV5-1,TRBJ2-7,TGCGCCAGCACCCCTCGGGGGGGAGGACACGAGCAGTACTTC,CASTPRGGGHEQYF
.,.,15,TRBV12-3/TRBV12-4,TRBJ1-4,TGTGCCAGCAGATCGACAGACTCAACTAATGAAAAACTGTTTTTT,CASRSTDSTNEKLFF
.,few,12,TRBV7-3,TRBJ2-5,TGTGCCAGCGGTAGAGGATCGGGGACCCAGTACTTC,CASGRGSGTQYF
.,few,13,TRBV20-1,TRBJ1-6,TGCAGTGCTAGAGATTGGTCCGATTCACCCCTCCACTTT,CSARDWSDSPLHF
.,once,11,TRBV28,TRBJ2-5,TGTGCCAGCAGTTCCACAGGCGCGTGGTACTTC,CASSSTGAWYF
.,few,12,TRBV18,TRBJ2-1,TGTGCCAGCTCACCCGCCAGCGATGAGCAGTTCTTC,CASSPASDEQFF
.,.,14,TRBV3-1,TRBJ1-2,TGTGCCAGCACCCAATCTTGGGGATCAAGGGGCTACACCTTC,CASTQSWGSRGYTF
TRBD1,many,12,TRBV12-3/TRBV12-4,TRBJ1-5,TGTGCCAGCAGGCAGGGGGGTCAGCCCCAGCATTTT,CASRQGGQPQHF
.,many,13,TRBV20-1,TRBJ2-4,TGCAGTGGCACGACAGTAGCCAAAAACATTCAGTACTTC,CSGTTVAKNIQYF
.,.,15,TRBV6-2/TRBV6-3,TRBJ2-1,TGTGCCAGCAGTTACTCGGGGGGGGCGGACAATGAGCAGTTCTTC,CASSYSGGADNEQFF
.,few,11,TRBV6-8,TRBJ2-5,TGTGCCAGCCTCAGGGAGAAGACCCAGTACTTC,CASLREKTQYF
.,many,13,TRBV5-1,TRBJ2-5,TGCGCCAGCAGCCCGGGACCACGGGAGACCCAGTACTTC,CASSPGPRETQYF
.,.,15,TRBV5-1,TRBJ1-1,TGCGCCAGCAGCTTACAGCCGGGGGGAGGCACAGAAGCTTTCTTT,CASSLQPGGGTEAFF
.,many,15,TRBV4-1,TRBJ2-1,TGCGCCAGCAGCCAAGAGAGGGCGGCAGTCTATGAGCAGTTCTTC,CASSQERAAVYEQFF
.,few,13,TRBV7-9,TRBJ2-1,TGTGCCAGCAGCCCTCCGTTGGACAATGAGCAGTTCTTC,CASSPPLDNEQFF
.,many,15,TRBV6-2/TRBV6-3,TRBJ2-1,TGTGCCAGCAGTTCGCAATACAGCTCCTACAATGAGCAGTTCTTC,CASSSQYSSYNEQFF
TRBD2,few,15,TRBV27,TRBJ2-2,TGTGCCAGCAGATCGAGCGGGGGGCGGGGCGGGGAGCTGTTTTTT,CASRSSGGRGGELFF
.,many,14,TRBV5-1,TRBJ2-1,TGCGCCAGCAGCGCTGACGGGAAGGGAGGAAAGCAGTTCTTC,CASSADGKGGKQFF
.,.,17,TRBV9,TRBJ2-4,TGTGCCAGCAGCGTAGGGGAAAAATTACTAGCCAAAAACATTCAGTACTTC,CASSVGEKLLAKNIQYF
.,many,12,TRBV29-1,TRBJ2-3,TGCAGCGTTGGGGGAGGCACAGATACGCAGTATTTT,CSVGGGTDTQYF
.,many,13,TRBV6-1,TRBJ2-7,TGTGCCAGCATGAATCGGCAGGCAGGAGAGCAGTACTTC,CASMNRQAGEQYF
.,.,15,TRBV9,TRBJ2-2,TGTGCCAGCAGCCCTCAGACGTCAGGCAACGGGGAGCTGTTTTTT,CASSPQTSGNGELFF
.,.,16,TRBV4-3,TRBJ1-4,TGCGCCAGCAGCCGGTCCCGGGTCCGCCTTAATGAAAAACTGTTTTTT,CASSRSRVRLNEKLFF
.,many,17,TRBV20-1,TRBJ2-1,TGCAGTGCTAGCACCTTCTTGGGTCAGGAGGTTTGGAATGAGCAGTTCTTC,CSASTFLGQEVWNEQFF
TRBD1,.,13,TRBV29-1,TRBJ1-1,TGCAGCGTTAGACAGGGAATGAACACTGAAGCTTTCTTT,CSVRQGMNTEAFF
.,many,15,TRBV28,TRBJ2-5,TGTGCCAGCAGTTTGTCCTCCCTCCAGGGAGAGACCCAGTACTTC,CASSLSSLQGETQYF
.,many,15,TRBV20-1,TRBJ1-2,TGCAGTGCTAAACCAAGTGAGAGGACTAACTATGGCTACACCTTC,CSAKPSERTNYGYTF
.,.,12,TRBV20-1,TRBJ2-7,TGCAGTGCTAGAGATCGGAACTACGAGCAGTACTTC,CSARDRNYEQYF
.,.,12,TRBV5-6,TRBJ2-3,TGTGCCAGCAGCGTCCGGCGAGATACGCAGTATTTT,CASSVRRDTQYF
.,.,13,TRBV5-1,TRBJ2-5,TGCGCCAGCAGCTTGGCAGTAACGGAGACCCAGTACTTC,CASSLAVTETQYF
TRBD1,few,15,TRBV5-1,TRBJ2-3,TGCGCCAGCAGCCTGGGGACAGTTCACACAGATACGCAGTATTTT,CASSLGTVHTDTQYF
.,.,13,TRBV27,TRBJ1-5,TGTGCCAGCAGGGCGGCGGGAGATCAGCCCCAGCATTTT,CASRAAGDQPQHF
TRBD2,few,15,TRBV6-2/TRBV6-3,TRBJ2-7,TGTGCCAGCAGTTACCCCCTAGCGGGAGCCTACGAGCAGTACTTC,CASSYPLAGAYEQYF